Detailed here is one TCR beta chain. Its binding antigen is unknown. Per-base qualities were not stored, and no clone one base away is much larger. The sample belongs to a study of blood T cell repertoires in COVID-19 (dated by TCRdb to about 2020). With regard to the full study: Samples from collaborators originated in the United States, Italy and Spain and spanned both the acute and convalescent phases of COVID-19. The material from the prospective study consisted of cDNA or gDNA derived from T cells, B-cell-depleted T cells, or PBMCs. Subjects who had been exposed to COVID-19, were actively infected with it, or had recovered from it provided the deeply sampled blood TCRbeta repertoires that made up the dataset. The repertoires were made available in a free public database intended to serve as a resource for research on the immune response to SARS-CoV-2. Samples came from the ongoing ImmuneRACE study (first 160 participants) plus 1,254 subjects from 6 global collaborators. Sample metadata almost always included a de-identified subject ID, COVID-19 status, age in years and sex. Where available, HLA class I and class II types were obtained from metadata supplied by the sample provider rather than from assay-based typing.

TCRbeta CDR3 regions were amplified from genomic DNA by means of the immunoSEQ Assay, a bias-controlled multiplex PCR. In the paper's pipeline: The number of nucleated cells in each sample was estimated from the amplification of reference gene primers within the assay. Sequence reads were collapsed and filtered to measure the absolute abundance of every unique TCRbeta CDR3 rearrangement. For each sample, productive Simpson clonality was calculated by taking the square root of Simpson's diversity index across productive rearrangements. The source is immuneACCESS, and TCRdb retained only in-frame sequences with V and J called. Part of the clones is not carried over; for the studies checked, unresolved V genes explain less than half of this, and the remainder is unexplained. The DNA was the basis for D and trimming; V, J and clone size are from that table. The sample table lists tens of thousands of clones, approximately 95% of them with a count of one. Approximately 2.6% of the sample goes to the ten largest clones.

The collaborating institutions used their own protocols to collect whole blood in K2EDTA tubes. Collaborator samples were shipped for TCRbeta analysis as frozen whole blood, isolated PBMCs, or DNA extracted from either sample type. The germline V and J ends show losses of 0 bases and 10 bases respectively, and no gene match explains 15 bases of the junction. According to the germline V gene, CDR1 reads LGHNA and CDR2 reads YNFKEQ. There are 18 amino acids in the CDR3, from cysteine to phenylalanine inclusive. Only the CDR3 region is kept as DNA, spanning 54 bases read in frame from base 1. The investigation overall reported the following: The quantity of clinical and demographic metadata differed by source and by participant and was supplied without curation.

This receptor was taken from a man aged 65 to 85 with active COVID-19. The material sequenced was peripheral blood. The chain links TRBV4-2 with TRBJ1-6; the central 7 bases match TRBD1. The CDR3 corresponds to CASSQEVVSVAGGSPLHF. The sequenced DNA is TGTGCCAGCAGCCAAGAGGTGGTGAGTGTTGCAGGGGGATCACCCCTCCACTTT.